The present T cell receptor (beta chain) was sequenced within a study of Tregs in tolerant kidney transplant recipients. Unstimulated regulatory T cells (CD4+CD25+CD127-), CD4+CD25- non-regulatory cells, CD4 and CD8 cells were FACS-sorted from thawed PBMCs. TCRdb keeps only in-frame clones here, not all; method: immunoSEQ multiplex PCR. This table has some 90,000 clones, roughly nine tenths appearing once. The CDR3 contains 13 residues. Trimming cost V 5 bases and J 3 bases, with 10 bases left between them. The germline V gene has CDR1 SGHNT and CDR2 YENEEA. The sample was CD8+ T cells from blood. This sequence joins TRBV11-3 and TRBJ1-1; D gene uncertain. The clonotype was recovered from a human donor in good health. This CDR3 reads CASSGGGHTEAFF. As DNA, the CDR3 is TGTGCCAGCAGCGGCGGAGGTCACACTGAAGCTTTCTTT.